This T cell receptor beta chain is drawn from a study of PD-L1 blockade in urothelial cancer. In germline, CDR1 is GTSNPN, CDR2 SVGIG (reference sequence). The CDR3 consists of 13 residues. The ends were cut back, 3 bases at V and 5 bases at J, with 11 bases in the middle. Time point indicated: pretreatment peripheral blood. Produced via immunoSEQ multiplex PCR; TCRdb's table is partial and in-frame only. The data show about 95,000 clones, around 86% seen once. J is TRBJ2-1 and V is TRBV30; possibly TRBD2 for D (5 bases). Sequencing used PBMCs, obtained around atezolizumab (anti-PD-L1) treatment. This TCR was recovered from a man aged 55 to 70 with urothelial cancer. CDR3 nucleotide sequence: TGTGCCTGGAGCCGGACGAGGGACAATGAGCAGTTCTTC. Translation gives CAWSRTRDNEQFF.